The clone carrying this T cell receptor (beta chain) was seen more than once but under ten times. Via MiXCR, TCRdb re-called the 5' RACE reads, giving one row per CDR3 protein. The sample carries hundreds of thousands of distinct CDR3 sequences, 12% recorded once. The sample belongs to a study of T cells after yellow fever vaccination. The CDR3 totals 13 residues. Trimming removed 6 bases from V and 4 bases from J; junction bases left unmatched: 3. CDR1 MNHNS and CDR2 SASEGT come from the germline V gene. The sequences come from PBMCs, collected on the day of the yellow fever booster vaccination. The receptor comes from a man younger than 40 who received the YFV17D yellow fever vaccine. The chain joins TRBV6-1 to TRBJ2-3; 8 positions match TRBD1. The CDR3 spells CASRTGVPDTQYF. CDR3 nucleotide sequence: TGTGCCAGCAGGACAGGGGTTCCAGATACGCAGTATTTT.